This is a list of T cell receptor beta chains from one sample in a study of blood T cell repertoires in COVID-19. TCRdb keeps only in-frame clones here, not all; method: immunoSEQ multiplex PCR. The sample includes some 66,000 clones, about 80% of them seen just once. Sequencing was performed on peripheral blood. The origin of the receptors is an elderly woman with acute or convalescent COVID-19. CDR3s include the opening cysteine and the closing phenylalanine or tryptophan.

cdr3_aa | j_call | v_call
CASSPVRAGGYTF | TRBJ1-2 | TRBV9
CARLGRAGAEEQYF | TRBJ2-7 | TRBV28
CASGRTGGMETQYF | TRBJ2-5 | TRBV7-2
CASSQEGISRDSRTNYGYTF | TRBJ1-2 | TRBV4-1
CASSLGQPAKNIQYF | TRBJ2-4 | TRBV28
CASSQVAGGNQPQHF | TRBJ1-5 | TRBV4-3
CASSQVSGNYGYTF | TRBJ1-2 | TRBV3-1/TRBV3-2
CASSPGRWGDTDTQYF | TRBJ2-3 | TRBV5-4
CASASGTGFYEQYF | TRBJ2-7 | TRBV12-5
CASSRGQGGQPQHF | TRBJ1-5 | TRBV5-6
CASSQEGTSSTDTQYF | TRBJ2-3 | TRBV4-1
CASKVDSGLHEQFF | TRBJ2-1 | TRBV2
CATSDPLAGRTDTQYF | TRBJ2-3 | TRBV24-1
CASRPQGADYGYTF | TRBJ1-2 | TRBV28
CASSLTGGGTGELFF | TRBJ2-2 | TRBV7-3
CASSQGRGRAPYNEQFF | TRBJ2-1 | TRBV4-1
CASSFGSVNEQFF | TRBJ2-1 | TRBV7-2
CASSLGRGLQETQYF | TRBJ2-5 | TRBV7-7
CASSPGPQYGYTF | TRBJ1-2 | TRBV12-3/TRBV12-4
CASSPGGIEIHEQYF | TRBJ2-7 | TRBV28
CATSGGRGGTGELFF | TRBJ2-2 | TRBV5-1
CASSKHPGQGGSEAFF | TRBJ1-1 | TRBV19
CASSSDRANTQYF | TRBJ2-3 | TRBV5-4
CASSTNPYNEQFF | TRBJ2-1 | TRBV9
CSASTGFGYTF | TRBJ1-2 | TRBV20-1
CASSQEFGRVIGGYTF | TRBJ1-2 | TRBV3-1/TRBV3-2
CASSLRTSGRATYEQYF | TRBJ2-7 | TRBV21-1